This TCR beta chain was obtained from a study of T-cell reconstitution after alpha-beta-depleted transplantation in children. The study's findings and limits: Surviving recipient T cells and thymic progenitors produced the high day-60 TCRbeta diversity seen in some patients. Roughly two months post-transplant, alpha-beta T cells reportedly originated from several hundred graft clones that had expanded. Most T-cell counts and diversity one year after the transplant came from T cells that were newly produced.

As regards this clonotype: Its target is unknown.

The V and J ends lost 9 bases and 8 bases, in that order; junction bases with no gene match: 7. The length of the CDR3 is 13 residues. Germline V lookup: CDR1 MDHEN, CDR2 SYDVKM. Unique molecular identifiers were built into the TCRbeta library. Each CDR3 protein gets one entry after TCRdb re-called the PCR reads with MiXCR. The sample lists some 95,000 distinct CDR3 sequences, around a quarter seen once, with 20% to 25% in the top ten. The chain is built from TRBV28 and TRBJ1-6, with 7 bases lining up with TRBD1. This clonotype was sampled from a boy aged 2 to 10 with acute lymphoblastic leukemia, due to receive a stem cell transplant. The sample was PBMCs, taken before TCRalphabeta/CD19-depleted stem cell transplant. The CDR3: CASRDRVDSPLHF. Here the CDR3 DNA reads TGTGCCAGTAGAGACAGGGTAGATTCACCCCTCCACTTT. Full variable domain (remainder filled in from reference TRBV28 and TRBJ1-6): DVKVTQSSRYLVKRTGEKVFLECVQDMDHENMFWYRQDPGLGLRLIYFSYDVKMKEKGDIPEGYSVSREKKERFSLILESASTNQTSMYLCASRDRVDSPLHFGNGTRLTVT.